The TCR beta chain described here comes from a study of T cell changes during pregnancy in multiple sclerosis. Germline-derived CDR1 and CDR2 are MNHEY and SMNVEV (reference sequence). This CDR3 comprises 16 residues. The V and J ends lost 3 bases and 5 bases, in that order; junction bases with no gene match: 13. Assay: immunoSEQ multiplex PCR; the TCRdb copy retains only in-frame clones and omits some. The table shows 29,000 or so clones, with approximately 94% occurring only once. This sample comprised CD8+ T cells from peripheral blood mononuclear cells, obtained before pregnancy. This sequence originates from a female donor with multiple sclerosis, enrolled in a pregnancy study. The chain is built from TRBV27 and TRBJ2-7, with 7 bases identical to TRBD1. CDR3 loop: CASSFSFRQGSNEQYF. CDR3 coding DNA: TGTGCCAGCAGTTTTAGTTTTCGACAGGGATCTAACGAGCAGTACTTC.